These 27 T cell receptor beta chains share one sample of origin, sequenced in a study of identical twins. TCRdb reprocessed the 5' RACE reads via MiXCR and lists one record per CDR3 protein. The sample lists under 400,000 distinct CDR3 sequences, approximately 8.8% occurring once. The sample consisted of naive T cells sorted from blood. All receptors come from a woman in her forties or fifties in good health.

This clonotype was observed many times. The chain combines TRBV29-1 with TRBJ2-7, with a tentative D call TRBD1 (5 bases). The CDR3 runs 11 residues. The germline gives CDR1 SQVTM, CDR2 ANQGSEA. V lost 7 bases to trimming and J lost 2 bases, with 9 bases between them. The CDR3 coding sequence is TGCAGCGCTAGGACAACCTACGAGCAGTACTTC. Translated: CSARTTYEQYF.

The chain uses TRBV29-1 and TRBJ1-2, with D perhaps TRBD1 (5 bases). The germline V gene encodes CDR1 SQVTM and CDR2 ANQGSEA. V lost 6 bases and J lost 6, with 17 bases in between. The CDR3 has 13 amino acids. CDR3: CSVPPDRNDGYTF. As DNA, the CDR3 is TGCAGCGTGCCCCCCGACAGAAATGATGGCTACACCTTC. The full variable domain, rest sourced from reference TRBV29-1 and TRBJ1-2, is SAVISQKPSRDICQRGTSLTIQCQVDSQVTMMFWYRQQPGQSLTLIATANQGSEATYESGFVIDKFPISRPNLTFSTLTVSNMSPEDSSIYLCSVPPDRNDGYTFGSGTRLTVV.

V and J are TRBV7-2 and TRBJ1-2, with 7 positions matching TRBD1. With 3 bases clipped from V and 2 bases from J, the junction kept 6 bases outside the gene matches. CDR3 size: 15 residues. The germline gives CDR1 SGHTA, CDR2 FQGNSA. The CDR3 loop reads CASSLRGRENYGYTF. Written as DNA, the CDR3 is TGTGCCAGCAGCTTGAGGGGGCGCGAGAACTATGGCTACACCTTC. Supplemented by reference TRBV7-2 and TRBJ1-2, the full variable domain reads GAGVSQSPSNKVTEKGKDVELRCDPISGHTALYWYRQSLGQGLEFLIYFQGNSAPDKSGLPSDRFSAERTGGSVSTLTIQRTQQEDSAVYLCASSLRGRENYGYTFGSGTRLTVV.

This clonotype has just a few counts. The chain employs TRBV9 and TRBJ1-4; a possible D gene is TRBD1 (5 bases). Trimming removed 3 bases at V and 8 bases at J, with 17 bases between. The germline V gene encodes CDR1 SGDLS and CDR2 YYNGEE. CDR3 length: 15 amino acids. The chain's CDR3 is CASSATGALGEKLFF. The CDR3 bases are TGTGCCAGCAGCGCCACAGGAGCCCTAGGGGAAAAACTGTTTTTT.

This clonotype was seen repeatedly, ten times or more. This chain connects TRBV12-3 or TRBV12-4 to TRBJ1-1; unclear D gene. Trimming left V 2 bases short and J 1 base short, with 17 bases between. This CDR3 has 17 residues. CDR3 region: CASSLPPLRTSNTEAFF. The CDR3 DNA reads as TGTGCCAGCAGTTTACCCCCTCTGAGGACCTCGAACACTGAAGCTTTCTTT.

At least ten counts were recorded for this clonotype. V usage is TRBV5-1 and J usage is TRBJ2-1, with D perhaps TRBD2 (5 bases). CDR3 length equals 14 residues. CDR1 SGHRS and CDR2 YFSETQ come from the germline V gene. V was cut by 7 bases and J by 0 bases, with 11 bases left in between. CDR3 nucleotides: TGCGCCAGCGACCTAGAGGGCTCCTACAATGAGCAGTTCTTC. This sequence encodes CASDLEGSYNEQFF.

This clonotype was recorded a few times. The genes are TRBV7-6 and TRBJ2-5, with a possible D match to TRBD2 (6 bases). This CDR3 spans 16 amino acids. Germline V gene data show CDR1 as SGHVS and CDR2 as FNYEAQ. The V end was cut by 5 bases, the J end by 2 bases, with 18 bases between. The CDR3 bases are TGTGCCAGCAGCACCGGGGTAGCGGAGGTTCAAGAGACCCAGTACTTC. Encoded protein: CASSTGVAEVQETQYF.

The CDR3 region has the DNA TGTGCCAGCAGCCCCACTAGCGGGAACTCCTACAATGAGCAGTTCTTC. It yields the protein CASSPTSGNSYNEQFF. The J gene is TRBJ2-1, the V gene TRBV7-8; 10 bases fit TRBD2. V lost 5 bases, J lost 0 bases, and 4 bases stayed unmatched. The CDR3 totals 16 residues. Germline loops: CDR1 SGHVS, CDR2 FQNEAQ.

The chain links TRBV19 to TRBJ2-1; 12 bases match TRBD2. The CDR3 extends over 18 amino acids. Trimming at V came to 1 base and at J to 0 bases, leaving 4 bases not matched to a gene. In germline, CDR1 is LNHDA, CDR2 SQIVND (reference sequence). This CDR3 is CASSIGLAGESSYNEQFF. CDR3 in DNA: TGTGCCAGTAGTATAGGACTAGCGGGAGAAAGCTCCTACAATGAGCAGTTCTTC.

The sample holds a few counts of this clonotype. The genes are TRBV24-1 and TRBJ2-1; TRBD1 agrees at 8 bases. The CDR3 is made up of 15 amino acids. Unmatched junction bases numbered 6, after V lost 6 bases and J lost 3 bases. Germline lookup yields CDR1 KGHDR and CDR2 SFDVKD. DNA of the CDR3: TGTGCCACCAGTCTAGGACAGGGAATCTACAATGAGCAGTTCTTC. Protein product: CATSLGQGIYNEQFF.

V usage is TRBV11-2 and J usage is TRBJ2-1; 9 bases are shared with TRBD2. The CDR3 is 15 residues long. The germline gives CDR1 SGHAT, CDR2 FQNNGV. After removal of 0 bases from V and 9 bases from J, the junction contained 6 bases not matched to a gene. DNA of the CDR3: TGTGCCAGCAGCTTAGACGGGACTAGCAGTACTGAGCAGTTCTTC. This sequence encodes CASSLDGTSSTEQFF.

This clonotype was detected ten times or more. The V gene is TRBV5-5, the J gene TRBJ2-1; 9 bases are shared with TRBD2. V gave up 2 bases and J gave up 0 bases; unmatched junction bases: 9. This CDR3 is built from 18 residues. CDR1 and CDR2 from the germline V gene are SGHKS and YYEKEE (reference sequence). The CDR3 DNA is TGTGCCAGCAGCTTATATCTAGCGGGAATAAGCTCCTACAATGAGCAGTTCTTC. Translated: CASSLYLAGISSYNEQFF.

V is TRBV12-3 or TRBV12-4 and J is TRBJ2-5; D is uncertain. V was shortened by 6 bases and J by 8 bases, with 16 bases between the two germline ends. CDR3 length: 13 amino acids. The CDR3 DNA is TGTGCCAGCAGACCCTCTATGAAGAAAACCCAGTACTTC. This gives the protein CASRPSMKKTQYF.

The chain recombines TRBV20-1 with TRBJ2-3, with D possibly TRBD1 on 5 matching bases. This CDR3 comprises 15 residues. V lost 0 bases to trimming and J lost 3 bases, with 13 bases between them. CDR1 and CDR2 from the germline V gene are DFQATT and SNEGSKA (reference sequence). CDR3: CSAREGRARTDTQYF. CDR3 nucleotide sequence: TGCAGTGCTAGAGAAGGCAGGGCCCGGACAGATACGCAGTATTTT.

The J gene is TRBJ2-1, the V gene TRBV12-3 or TRBV12-4; 8 nucleotides agree with TRBD2. CDR3 size: 14 residues. V shed 6 bases, J shed 2 bases, and the junction held 3 bases outside the gene matches. The CDR3 DNA follows: TGTGCCAGCAGATTTAGCGGGGCCTACAATGAGCAGTTCTTC. It yields the protein CASRFSGAYNEQFF.

The sample holds a few counts of this clonotype. CDR3 coding DNA: TGCGCCAGCAGCCAAATAGGGGATGGCACCGGGGAGCTGTTTTTT. This codes for CASSQIGDGTGELFF. The genes are TRBV4-1 and TRBJ2-2, with D perhaps TRBD1 (5 bases). Trimming shortened V by 2 bases and J by 4 bases, and 11 bases separated the two germline ends. The CDR3 has 15 amino acids. The germline gives CDR1 MGHRA, CDR2 YSYEKL.

This clonotype has just a few counts. The chain couples TRBV10-3 to TRBJ2-7; TRBD2 matches 10 bases. The germline CDR1 and CDR2 sequences are ENHRY and SYGVKD. This CDR3 is built from 14 residues. With V trimmed by 6 bases and J by 6 bases, 8 bases remained unmatched. CDR3 in amino acids: CAIRASGSQSEQYF. The CDR3 DNA is TGTGCCATCAGGGCTAGCGGGAGTCAAAGCGAGCAGTACTTC.

This clonotype was found many times. The rearrangement joins TRBV10-3 to TRBJ1-2; no firm D call. The V end lost 5 bases, the J end lost 6 bases, and 7 bases lay between the germline ends. From germline, CDR1 is ENHRY and CDR2 SYGVKD. The CDR3 has 11 residues. Here the CDR3 reads CAISWGDGYTF. In DNA, the CDR3 is TGTGCCATCAGTTGGGGTGATGGCTACACCTTC.

V gene TRBV5-1 combines with J gene TRBJ2-5; D remains unclear. CDR3 length: 13 amino acids. V lost 4 bases, J lost 2 bases, and 9 bases lay in between. Germline V gives CDR1 SGHRS, CDR2 YFSETQ. For the CDR3, the DNA is TGCGCCAGCAGCCCGGACGAGCAAGAGACCCAGTACTTC. This gives the protein CASSPDEQETQYF.

The chain couples TRBV5-1 to TRBJ2-5; a possible D gene is TRBD2 (6 bases). The germline CDR1 and CDR2 sequences are SGHRS and YFSETQ. V lost 1 base and J 4 bases, leaving 14 bases between the germline ends. The CDR3 is made up of 15 amino acids. The CDR3 DNA is TGCGCCAGCAGCTTGAACCTAGCGACGGGAGAGACCCAGTACTTC. It codes for CASSLNLATGETQYF.

This clonotype appeared a few times. The J gene is TRBJ2-1, the V gene TRBV21-1; TRBD2 is taken as the D call from the table, unchecked against the DNA. TRBV21-1 is deemed a pseudogene. The CDR3 loop spans 19 amino acids. For the CDR3, the DNA is TGTGCCAGCAGCAAAAAACCCGGGACTAGCGGGTTCTCCTACAATGAGCAGTTCTTC. The encoded protein is CASSKKPGTSGFSYNEQFF.

This clonotype occurred many times. The gene calls are TRBV28 and TRBJ2-1; D is undetermined. V was shortened by 7 bases and J by 8 bases, with 18 bases between the two germline ends. The CDR3 runs to 14 residues. CDR1 is MDHEN and CDR2 is SYDVKM in the germline V gene. Written as DNA, the CDR3 is TGTGCCAGCACCAGGACCATCAAGGTGCATGAGCAGTTCTTC. It yields the protein CASTRTIKVHEQFF.

This clonotype was detected ten times or more. The chain is built from TRBV5-1 and TRBJ2-1, with D unclear. Per germline, CDR1 SGHRS and CDR2 YFSETQ. The CDR3 has 12 residues. V was shortened by 2 bases and J by 9 bases, with 9 bases between the two germline ends. CDR3 sequence: CASSLMAGEQFF. The CDR3 DNA is TGCGCCAGCAGCTTAATGGCCGGTGAGCAGTTCTTC.

In its sample, this clonotype was seen a few times. The chain uses TRBV11-3 and TRBJ2-7, with a tentative D call TRBD1 (6 bases). The CDR3 is 12 amino acids. V shed 9 bases and J shed 5 bases, with 14 bases lying between them. Germline-derived CDR1 and CDR2 are SGHNT and YENEEA. CDR3 coding DNA: TGTGCCAGTACTGACAGGATCGACGAGCAGTACTTC. This codes for CASTDRIDEQYF. Complete variable domain (other parts from reference TRBV11-3 and TRBJ2-7): EAGVVQSPRYKIIEKKQPVAFWCNPISGHNTLYWYLQNLGQGPELLIRYENEEAVDDSQLPKDRFSAERLKGVDSTLKIQPAELGDSAVYLCASTDRIDEQYFGPGTRLTVT.

There are a few counts of this clonotype. The CDR3 DNA follows: TGCGCCAGCAGCTTTGGGACTAGCGTCTACGAGCAGTACTTC. It specifies CASSFGTSVYEQYF. The chain uses TRBV5-1 and TRBJ2-7; 10 bases are shared with TRBD2. Unmatched junction bases numbered 2, after V lost 2 bases and J lost 3 bases. The CDR3 has 14 residues. Germline CDR1 and CDR2: SGHRS and YFSETQ.

The chain recombines TRBV5-1 with TRBJ1-4; D is unclear. Germline CDR1 SGHRS, CDR2 YFSETQ. The CDR3 consists of 16 residues. The ends were cut back, 4 bases at V and 2 bases at J, with 15 bases in the middle. In DNA, the CDR3 is TGCGCCAGCAGCCCGGACGGTCGTCAGACTAATGAAAAACTGTTTTTT. Its protein is CASSPDGRQTNEKLFF.

In its sample, this clonotype was seen many times. The chain has TRBV5-1 and TRBJ2-5; the D gene is possibly TRBD2 (6 bases). Germline V gene sequence: CDR1 SGHRS, CDR2 YFSETQ. The CDR3 consists of 16 residues. The V and J ends lost 4 bases and 5 bases respectively, with 21 bases between them. CDR3 in amino acids: CASSPHSRRGSETQYF. The CDR3 nucleotides read TGCGCCAGCAGCCCCCACAGCCGGAGGGGATCGGAGACCCAGTACTTC.